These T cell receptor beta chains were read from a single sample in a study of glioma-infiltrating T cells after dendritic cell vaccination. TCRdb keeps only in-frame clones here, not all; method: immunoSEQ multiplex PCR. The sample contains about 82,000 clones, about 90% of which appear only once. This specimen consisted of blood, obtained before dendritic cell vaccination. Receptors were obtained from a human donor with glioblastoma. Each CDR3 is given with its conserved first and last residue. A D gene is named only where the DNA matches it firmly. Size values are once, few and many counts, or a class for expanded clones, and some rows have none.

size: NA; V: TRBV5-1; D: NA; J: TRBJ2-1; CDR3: CASSLGSTAGAKEQFF; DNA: TGCGCCAGCAGCTTGGGAAGTACGGCGGGGGCCAAGGAGCAGTTCTTC
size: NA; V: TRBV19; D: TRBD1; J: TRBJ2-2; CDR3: CASSIDLTGVTGELFF; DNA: TGTGCCAGTAGTATAGATTTGACAGGGGTCACCGGGGAGCTGTTTTTT
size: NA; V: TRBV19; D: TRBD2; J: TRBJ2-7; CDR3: CASSIPGGEQYF; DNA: TGTGCCAGTAGTATACCGGGAGGGGAGCAGTACTTC
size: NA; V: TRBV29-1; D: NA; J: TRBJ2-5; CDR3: CSVPGAGETQYF; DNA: TGCAGCGTGCCAGGGGCCGGAGAGACCCAGTACTTC
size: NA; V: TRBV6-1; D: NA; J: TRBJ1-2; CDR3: CASSEAGNYGYTF; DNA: TGTGCCAGCAGTGAAGCGGGCAACTATGGCTACACCTTC
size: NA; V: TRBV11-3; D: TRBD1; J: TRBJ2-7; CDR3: CASSFARGTGYEQYF; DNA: TGTGCCAGCAGCTTCGCGCGAGGGACAGGCTACGAGCAGTACTTC
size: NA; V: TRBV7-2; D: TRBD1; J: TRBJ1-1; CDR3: CASSLGGGMNTEAFF; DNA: TGTGCCAGCAGCTTAGGAGGGGGCATGAACACTGAAGCTTTCTTT
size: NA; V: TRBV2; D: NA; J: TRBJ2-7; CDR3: CASRQQTSSYEQYF; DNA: TGTGCCAGCAGGCAACAAACATCCTCCTACGAGCAGTACTTC
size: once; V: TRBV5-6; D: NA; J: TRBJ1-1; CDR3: CASSRTGIEAFF; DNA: TGTGCCAGCAGCCGGACGGGGATTGAAGCTTTCTTT
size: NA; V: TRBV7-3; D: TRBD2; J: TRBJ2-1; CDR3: CASSLSGFDYNEQFF; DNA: TGTGCCAGCAGCCTTAGCGGGTTCGACTACAATGAGCAGTTCTTC
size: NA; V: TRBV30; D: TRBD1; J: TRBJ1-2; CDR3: CAWERQGAWGYTF; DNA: TGTGCCTGGGAACGACAGGGGGCCTGGGGCTACACCTTC
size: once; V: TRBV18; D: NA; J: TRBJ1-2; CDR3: CASSRGKDQITF; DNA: TGTGCCAGCTCCCGGGGGAAGGACCAAATCACCTTC
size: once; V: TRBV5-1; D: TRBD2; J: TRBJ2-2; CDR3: CASSFTSGASKTGELFF; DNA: TGCGCCAGCAGCTTTACTAGCGGGGCTTCGAAGACCGGGGAGCTGTTTTTT
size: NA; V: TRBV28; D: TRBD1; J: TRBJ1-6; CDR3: CASSSPRDSNSPLHF; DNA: TGTGCCAGCAGTTCCCCCCGGGACAGTAATTCACCCCTCCACTTT
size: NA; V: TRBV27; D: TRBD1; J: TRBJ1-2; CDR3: CASSFYGRTGGAYYGYTF; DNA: TGTGCCAGCAGTTTTTACGGCCGGACAGGGGGTGCCTACTATGGCTACACCTTC
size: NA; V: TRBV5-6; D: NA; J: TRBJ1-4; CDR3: CASSPDQGRKLFF; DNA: TGTGCCAGCAGCCCGGACCAGGGCCGAAAACTGTTTTTT
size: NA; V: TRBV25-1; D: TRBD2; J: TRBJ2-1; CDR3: CASSETSGSDEQFF; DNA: TGTGCCAGCAGTGAGACTAGCGGGAGCGATGAGCAGTTCTTC
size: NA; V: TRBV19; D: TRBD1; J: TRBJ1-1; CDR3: CASSTGTGGTEAFF; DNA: TGTGCCAGTAGCACAGGGACAGGGGGGACTGAAGCTTTCTTT